The 12 T cell receptor beta chains reported below all come from one sample, sequenced in a study of neurological immune-mediated disorders. TCRdb passed the 5' RACE reads through MiXCR, listing each CDR3 protein once. In the table there are around 70,000 distinct CDR3 sequences, 5.2% of which are singletons. The specimen sequenced was PBMCs. Every receptor here comes from a man aged 18 to 29 with multiple sclerosis.

The table lists this clonotype with many counts. This sequence joins TRBV6-5 and TRBJ1-1, with D hard to call. The CDR3 runs 14 residues. V dropped 5 bases and J dropped 8 bases, with 18 bases sitting between them. CDR1 and CDR2 (germline): MNHEY, SVGAGI. The CDR3 spells CASSTRTKGLEAFF. CDR3 coding DNA: TGTGCCAGCAGTACTAGGACTAAGGGATTAGAAGCTTTCTTT.

On this clonotype: One end of the junction does not line up with germline, which may come from a read error. The rearrangement uses TRBV5-1 and TRBJ2-7; D unresolved. CDR1 SGHRS and CDR2 YFSETQ come from the germline V gene. This CDR3 is built from 14 residues. This CDR3 reads CASSLDGILYEQYF. The CDR3 DNA sequence: TGTGCCAGCAGCTTAGACGGTATCCTCTACGAGCAGTACTTC.

The table lists this clonotype with many counts. The V and J genes are TRBV12-3 or TRBV12-4 and TRBJ2-1; D uncertain. The CDR3 sequence is 14 residues long. V was cut by 2 bases and J by 3 bases, with 8 bases left in between. The DNA for the CDR3 is TGTGCCAGCAGTTTAAGTGGGTACTACAATGAGCAGTTCTTC. It yields the protein CASSLSGYYNEQFF.

This clonotype was observed at least ten times. J is TRBJ2-5 and V is TRBV3-1; D is possibly TRBD2 (7 bases). The CDR3 loop spans 17 amino acids. Deletions cut 2 bases from V and 2 bases from J, with 18 bases between. Germline-derived CDR1 and CDR2 are LGHDT and YNNKEL (reference sequence). The CDR3 reads CASSQKAAGALQETQYF. The DNA of the CDR3 is TGTGCCAGCAGCCAAAAGGCGGCGGGGGCCCTACAAGAGACCCAGTACTTC.

This clonotype was observed many times. The genes are TRBV12-3 or TRBV12-4 and TRBJ2-1; the match to TRBD2 covers 8 bases. This CDR3 is 14 amino acids long. The V and J ends lost 2 bases and 6 bases, in that order; junction bases with no gene match: 3. Written as DNA, the CDR3 is TGTGCCAGCAGTTTACGCGGGGGGCTCAATGAGCAGTTCTTC. Residues: CASSLRGGLNEQFF.

The chain recombines TRBV12-3 or TRBV12-4 with TRBJ2-4; 8 bases fit TRBD1. The CDR3 length is 18 residues. Trimming removed 9 bases from V and 0 bases from J; junction bases left unmatched: 16. CDR3 protein: CASSSQPWDRLAKNIQYF. The CDR3 nucleotides are TGTGCCAGTAGTAGCCAGCCCTGGGACAGGTTAGCCAAAAACATTCAGTACTTC.

This clonotype occurred many times. The V gene is TRBV3-1, the J gene TRBJ2-2; possible D gene TRBD1, 6 bases. V gave up 4 bases and J gave up 9 bases, with 9 bases separating them. The CDR3 has 12 residues. Germline CDR1 is LGHDT and CDR2 is YNNKEL (reference sequence). This CDR3 reads CASSRRGRELFF. The CDR3 DNA follows: TGTGCCAGCAGCCGCAGGGGTAGGGAGCTGTTTTTT.

This clonotype occurred many times. The gene calls are TRBV20-1 and TRBJ2-3; D is perhaps TRBD2 (5 bases). The CDR3 runs 13 residues. Germline CDR1 is DFQATT and CDR2 is SNEGSKA (reference sequence). The ends were cut back, 5 bases at V and 3 bases at J, with 12 bases in the middle. The DNA for the CDR3 is TGCAGTGCTCGGCCCACTAGAACAGATACGCAGTATTTT. Translated: CSARPTRTDTQYF.

In regard to this clonotype: A much larger clone sits a single nucleotide away, making a read error possible. The chain combines TRBV7-6 with TRBJ2-5, with D perhaps TRBD2 (6 bases). V dropped 3 bases and J dropped 5 bases, with 16 bases sitting between them. Germline CDR1 and CDR2: SGHVS and FNYEAQ. The CDR3 totals 15 residues. CDR3 amino acids: CASSLPYRGRETQYF. The DNA for the CDR3 is TGTGCCAGCAGCTTGCCCTATAGAGGGAGGGAGACCCAGTACTTC. Variable domain in full (rest from reference TRBV7-6 and TRBJ2-5): GAGVSQSPRYKVTKRGQDVALRCDPISGHVSLYWYRQALGQGPEFLTYFNYEAQQDKSGLPNDRFSAERPEGSISTLTIQRTEQRDSAMYRCASSLPYRGRETQYFGPGTRLLVL.

The J gene is TRBJ2-7, the V gene TRBV7-2; 9 nucleotides align to TRBD2. V lost 1 base and J lost 7; bases outside the gene matches: 8. Germline-derived CDR1 and CDR2 are SGHTA and FQGNSA. The CDR3 extends over 15 amino acids. The CDR3 DNA reads as TGTGCCAGCAGCTTAGGCGGGAGGGCCCATAAAGAGCAGTACTTC. Translation gives CASSLGGRAHKEQYF.

The chain is built from TRBV12-3 or TRBV12-4 and TRBJ2-1, with 13 bases matching TRBD2. V trimming: 6 bases; J trimming: 13 bases; junction bases outside the gene matches: 18. The CDR3 sequence is 17 residues long. The CDR3, as DNA: TGTGCCAGCAGCCGTGGACTAGCGGGAGACTCCTACAATGGTCAGTTCTTC. Its translation: CASSRGLAGDSYNGQFF.

This clonotype has ten or more counts. The genes are TRBV5-1 and TRBJ2-3; weak D call: TRBD2 (6 bases). This CDR3 comprises 15 residues. V was shortened by 2 bases and J by 1 base, with 11 bases between the two germline ends. Germline values: CDR1 SGHRS, CDR2 YFSETQ. Here the CDR3 DNA reads TGCGCCAGCAGCTTCCGGGACTGGGGCACAGATACGCAGTATTTT. Its translation: CASSFRDWGTDTQYF.